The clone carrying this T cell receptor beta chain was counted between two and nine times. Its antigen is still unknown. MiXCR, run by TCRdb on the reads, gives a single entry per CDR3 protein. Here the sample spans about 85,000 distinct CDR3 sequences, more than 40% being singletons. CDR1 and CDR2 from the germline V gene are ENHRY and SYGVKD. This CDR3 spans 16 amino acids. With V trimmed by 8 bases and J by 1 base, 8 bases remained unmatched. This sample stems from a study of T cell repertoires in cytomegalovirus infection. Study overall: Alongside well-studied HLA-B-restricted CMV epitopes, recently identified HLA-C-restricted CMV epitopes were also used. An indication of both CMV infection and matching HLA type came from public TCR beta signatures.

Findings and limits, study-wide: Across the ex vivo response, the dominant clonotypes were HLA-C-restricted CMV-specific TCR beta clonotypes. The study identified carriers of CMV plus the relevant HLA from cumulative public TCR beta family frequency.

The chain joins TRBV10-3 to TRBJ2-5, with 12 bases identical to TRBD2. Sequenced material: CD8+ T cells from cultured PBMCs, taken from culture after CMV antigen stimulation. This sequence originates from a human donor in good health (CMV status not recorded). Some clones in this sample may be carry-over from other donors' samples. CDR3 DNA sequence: TGTGCCATCCGACCGTCTAGCGGGGGGGGCCAAGAGACCCAGTACTTC. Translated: CAIRPSSGGGQETQYF.